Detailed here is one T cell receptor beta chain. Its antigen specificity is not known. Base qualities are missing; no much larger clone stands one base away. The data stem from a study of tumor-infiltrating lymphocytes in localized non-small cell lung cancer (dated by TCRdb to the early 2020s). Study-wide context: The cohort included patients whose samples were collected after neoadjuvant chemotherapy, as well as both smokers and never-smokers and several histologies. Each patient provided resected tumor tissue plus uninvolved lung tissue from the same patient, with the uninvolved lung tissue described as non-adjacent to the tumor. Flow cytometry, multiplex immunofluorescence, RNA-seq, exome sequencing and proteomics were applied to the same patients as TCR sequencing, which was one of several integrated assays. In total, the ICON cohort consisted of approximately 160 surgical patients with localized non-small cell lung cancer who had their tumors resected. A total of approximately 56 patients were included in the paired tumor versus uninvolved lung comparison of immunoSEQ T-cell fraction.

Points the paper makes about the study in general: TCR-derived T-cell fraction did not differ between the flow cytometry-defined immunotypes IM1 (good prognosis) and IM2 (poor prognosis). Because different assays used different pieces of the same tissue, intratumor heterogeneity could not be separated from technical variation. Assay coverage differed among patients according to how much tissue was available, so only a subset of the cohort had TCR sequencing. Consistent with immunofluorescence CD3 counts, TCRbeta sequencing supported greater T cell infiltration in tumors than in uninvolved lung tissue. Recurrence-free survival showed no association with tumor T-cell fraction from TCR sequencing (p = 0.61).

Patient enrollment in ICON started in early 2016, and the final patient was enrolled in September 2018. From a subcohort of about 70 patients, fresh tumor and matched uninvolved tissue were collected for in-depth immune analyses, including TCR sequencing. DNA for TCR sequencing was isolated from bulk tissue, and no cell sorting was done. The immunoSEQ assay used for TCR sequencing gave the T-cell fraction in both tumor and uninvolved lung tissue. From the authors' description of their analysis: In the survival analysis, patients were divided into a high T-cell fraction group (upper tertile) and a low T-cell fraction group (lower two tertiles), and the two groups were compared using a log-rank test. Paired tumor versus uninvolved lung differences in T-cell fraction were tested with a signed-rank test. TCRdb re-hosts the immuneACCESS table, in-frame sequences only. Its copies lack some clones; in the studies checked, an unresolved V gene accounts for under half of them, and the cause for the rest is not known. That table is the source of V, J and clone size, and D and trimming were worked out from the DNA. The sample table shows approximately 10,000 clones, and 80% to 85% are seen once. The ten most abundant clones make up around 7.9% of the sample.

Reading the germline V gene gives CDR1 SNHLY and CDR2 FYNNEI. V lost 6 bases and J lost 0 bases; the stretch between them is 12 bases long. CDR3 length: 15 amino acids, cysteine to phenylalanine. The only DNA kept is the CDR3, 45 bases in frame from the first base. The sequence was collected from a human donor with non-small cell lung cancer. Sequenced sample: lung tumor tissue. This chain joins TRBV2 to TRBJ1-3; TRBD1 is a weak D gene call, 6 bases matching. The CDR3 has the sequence CASSLQGNSGNTIYF. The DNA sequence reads TGTGCCAGCAGCCTACAGGGAAACTCTGGAAACACCATATATTTT. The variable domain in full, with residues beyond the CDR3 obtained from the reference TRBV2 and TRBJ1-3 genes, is EPEVTQTPSHQVTQMGQEVILRCVPISNHLYFYWYRQILGQKVEFLVSFYNNEISEKSEIFDDQFSVERPDGSNFTLKIRSTKLEDSAMYFCASSLQGNSGNTIYFGEGSWLTVV.